This T cell receptor beta chain is drawn from a study of kidney transplant recipient with SARS-CoV-2 infection. This clonotype was counted many times. Each CDR3 protein gets one entry after TCRdb re-called the reads with MiXCR. The sample lists about 250,000 distinct CDR3 sequences, 25% to 30% occurring once. This CDR3 is built from 19 residues. CDR1 and CDR2 from the germline V gene are MNHEY and SVGAGI. V shed 0 bases, J shed 4 bases, and the junction held 7 bases outside the gene matches. This material consisted of a blood sample, taken at baseline and on roughly day 110 from a kidney transplant recipient. This TCR derives from a male patient in his thirties who had COVID-19 and was a kidney transplant recipient. The graft donor may account for some of the T cells. The chain carries TRBV6-5 and TRBJ2-2, with 14 bases identical to TRBD2. The CDR3 sequence is CASSYSSGLAGVGTGELFF. For the CDR3, the DNA is TGTGCCAGCAGTTACTCCTCGGGACTAGCGGGAGTCGGCACCGGGGAGCTGTTTTTT.